The rows below give T cell receptor beta chains drawn from one sample of a study of T cell responses to AZD1222 COVID-19 vaccine. Using immunoSEQ multiplex PCR, the repertoire was profiled, and TCRdb retains in-frame clones only, with some absent. The sample holds 200,000 to 300,000 clones, roughly 93% seen once. Specimen: peripheral blood, collected on day 0 of AZD1222 vaccination. These receptors were collected from an adult in good health. Both conserved end residues are part of each CDR3. Not all rows give a size; the values are once, few, many and, for expanded clones, a class.

>NA|TRBV6-5|TRBJ2-5
CASSYRRGGTQYF
>NA|TRBV19|TRBJ2-1
CASSMDREWSYNEQFF
>NA|TRBV7-2|TRBJ1-2
CASSLARSSYTF
>NA|TRBV5-1|TRBJ2-5
CASSAQGIAETQYF
>NA|TRBV3-1/TRBV3-2|TRBJ1-4
CASSLGRAGEKLFF
>NA|TRBV25-1|TRBJ1-5
CASSEKGGQGHSQPQHF
>NA|TRBV5-1|TRBJ1-5
CASSLSLGDPQHF
>NA|TRBV29-1|TRBJ1-3
CSVEPRLSGNTIYF
>NA|TRBV28|TRBJ2-7
CASAPGPSYEQYF
>NA|TRBV7-9|TRBJ2-1
CASSLGGTSGSYNEQFF
>once|TRBV13|TRBJ2-7
CASSSRGGSYEQYF
>NA|TRBV6-1|TRBJ1-6
CASSERRFSPLHF
>NA|TRBV3-1/TRBV3-2|TRBJ1-2
CASSQGTLYGYTF
>NA|TRBV5-4|TRBJ1-6
CASSLVTDNSPLHF
>NA|TRBV7-9|TRBJ2-1
CASSYRWTGDYNEQFF
>once|TRBV7-9|TRBJ1-3
CASSFADPTGNTIYF
>NA|TRBV2|TRBJ1-2
CASTTLVSGFYTF
>NA|TRBV28|TRBJ2-1
CASSSPTRNEQFF
>NA|TRBV5-6|TRBJ1-6
CASSFAGQGLISPLHF
>once|TRBV18|TRBJ2-5
CASSLRSQETQYF
>NA|TRBV11-2|TRBJ2-7
CASSFTYEQYF
>NA|TRBV12-5|TRBJ2-3
CASGITDTQYF
>NA|TRBV27|TRBJ2-3
CASSLRRVDRADTQYF
>NA|TRBV5-1|TRBJ2-5
CASSLGVEETQYF